Below, one TCR beta chain is given with its context. Antigen: not known. The data were obtained in a study of T cell repertoires in ileal Crohn's disease. Method: immunoSEQ multiplex PCR; TCRdb's copy keeps in-frame clones and lacks some. The profile shows under 13,000 clones, about nine tenths of them singletons. Notes on the study in general: Clonality above 26.8% at surgery always came with endoscopic recurrence.

Time point described: inflamed ileum from the surgical specimen. This CDR3 has 14 residues. CDR1 and CDR2 (germline): MNHNY, SVGAGI (reference sequence). With V trimmed by 10 bases and J by 5 bases, 10 bases remained unmatched. The gene calls are TRBV6-6 and TRBJ1-3, with 8 bases lining up with TRBD1. Sequenced: ileal tissue. The sequence was obtained from an adult with Crohn's disease. For the CDR3, the DNA is TGTGCCACACAGGATCAGGGGGCTAGAAACACCATATATTTT. Amino acid sequence: CATQDQGARNTIYF.